The 10 T cell receptor beta chains in this list originate from one sample, sequenced in a study of blood T cell repertoires in COVID-19. Sequencing was performed with immunoSEQ multiplex PCR; in TCRdb, only in-frame clones are kept and a portion is missing. The table shows about 230,000 clones, with 65% to 90% occurring only once. Material for sequencing was peripheral blood. Receptor source: a woman in her fifties or sixties with acute or convalescent COVID-19.

V gene TRBV19 combines with J gene TRBJ1-4; D is possibly TRBD1 (5 bases). This CDR3 is 13 amino acids long. Germline CDR1 is LNHDA and CDR2 is SQIVND (reference sequence). V lost 8 bases and J 2 bases, leaving 9 bases between the germline ends. The CDR3 loop reads CASYGGTNEKLFF. CDR3 coding DNA: TGTGCCAGTTATGGGGGGACTAATGAAAAACTGTTTTTT. The whole variable domain, remainder taken from reference TRBV19 and TRBJ1-4, is DGGITQSPKYLFRKEGQNVTLSCEQNLNHDAMYWYRQDPGQGLRLIYYSQIVNDFQKGDIAEGYSVSREKKESFPLTVTSAQKNPTAFYLCASYGGTNEKLFFGSGTQLSVL.

The chain recombines TRBV18 with TRBJ2-1; D not resolved. CDR3 length equals 13 residues. Germline-derived CDR1 and CDR2 are KGHSH and LQKENI. V was pared by 2 bases and J by 5 bases, with 7 bases between. The chain's CDR3 is CASSPNFNNEQFF. DNA of the CDR3: TGTGCCAGCTCACCAAACTTTAACAATGAGCAGTTCTTC.

The chain is built from TRBV28 and TRBJ1-6; 7 bases align to TRBD1. Germline V lookup: CDR1 MDHEN, CDR2 SYDVKM. This CDR3 region has 13 residues. The V and J ends lost 5 bases and 13 bases, in that order; junction bases with no gene match: 8. CDR3 region: CASSPGQFDPLHF. CDR3 nucleotides: TGTGCCAGCAGTCCGGGACAGTTTGACCCCCTCCACTTT.

The chain uses TRBV4-1 and TRBJ2-4; D not resolved. CDR3 length equals 15 residues. Deletions cut 1 base from V and 0 bases from J, with 7 bases between. CDR1 is MGHRA, CDR2 YSYEKL, per germline. CDR3 amino acids: CASSQGPLAKNIQYF. The CDR3 DNA follows: TGCGCCAGCAGCCAAGGGCCGCTAGCCAAAAACATTCAGTACTTC.

As regards this clone: The same CDR3 is also encoded by other DNA sequences in this sample. This chain uses TRBV28 with TRBJ2-7; D unclear. The germline V gene encodes CDR1 MDHEN and CDR2 SYDVKM. Trimming cost V 8 bases and J 1 base, with 9 bases left between them. There are 12 residues in the CDR3. The CDR3 reads CASSPQSYEQYF. In nucleotides, the CDR3 is TGTGCCAGCTCACCCCAGTCCTACGAGCAGTACTTC.

This clone was seen more than once but under ten times. This sequence joins TRBV5-1 and TRBJ1-4, with 7 positions matching TRBD1. The trim removed 7 bases at V and 0 bases at J, leaving 6 bases unmatched. The CDR3 is 15 amino acids. Germline V gene data show CDR1 as SGHRS and CDR2 as YFSETQ. This chain's CDR3 is CASGDSGATNEKLFF. The CDR3, as DNA: TGCGCCAGCGGGGACAGCGGTGCAACTAATGAAAAACTGTTTTTT. The full variable domain, in which reference TRBV5-1 and TRBJ1-4 provide the parts outside the CDR3, is KAGVTQTPRYLIKTRGQQVTLSCSPISGHRSVSWYQQTPGQGLQFLFEYFSETQRNKGNFPGRFSGRQFSNSRSEMNVSTLELGDSALYLCASGDSGATNEKLFFGSGTQLSVL.

This clone came up once. This rearrangement joins TRBV5-5 to TRBJ2-5, with a tentative D call TRBD1 (6 bases). V lost 7 bases, J lost 0 bases, and 10 bases lay in between. The CDR3 spans 13 residues. Germline CDR1 is SGHKS and CDR2 is YYEKEE (reference sequence). The CDR3 DNA sequence: TGTGCCAGCTTCGACAGGTACCAAGAGACCCAGTACTTC. Its protein product is CASFDRYQETQYF.

The chain combines TRBV27 with TRBJ2-2, with a weak D call TRBD2 (6 bases). This CDR3 has 14 amino acids. V lost 5 bases, J lost 7 bases, and 14 bases lay in between. Germline loops: CDR1 MNHEY, CDR2 SMNVEV (reference sequence). DNA for the CDR3: TGTGCCAGCAGTGGGACTTCATGGGGCGGGGAGCTGTTTTTT. It is translated as CASSGTSWGGELFF.

The chain has TRBV4-1 and TRBJ2-1; 9 positions agree with TRBD1. Looked up from germline, CDR1 is MGHRA and CDR2 is YSYEKL. J was trimmed by 15 bases and V by 4 bases; bases with no gene match: 7. This CDR3 region has 12 residues. The CDR3 is CASSPGTGYSFF. In nucleotides, the CDR3 is TGCGCCAGCAGCCCCGGGACAGGGTATTCGTTCTTC.

The chain combines TRBV6-5 with TRBJ2-4; TRBD2 agrees at 8 bases. Germline CDR1 reads MNHEY; CDR2 reads SVGAGI. The CDR3 is made up of 15 amino acids. The V and J ends lost 10 bases and 2 bases, in that order; junction bases with no gene match: 10. CDR3 bases: TGTGCCACATGGGACGGCGGGGGGACCAAAAACATTCAGTACTTC. This sequence encodes CATWDGGGTKNIQYF.